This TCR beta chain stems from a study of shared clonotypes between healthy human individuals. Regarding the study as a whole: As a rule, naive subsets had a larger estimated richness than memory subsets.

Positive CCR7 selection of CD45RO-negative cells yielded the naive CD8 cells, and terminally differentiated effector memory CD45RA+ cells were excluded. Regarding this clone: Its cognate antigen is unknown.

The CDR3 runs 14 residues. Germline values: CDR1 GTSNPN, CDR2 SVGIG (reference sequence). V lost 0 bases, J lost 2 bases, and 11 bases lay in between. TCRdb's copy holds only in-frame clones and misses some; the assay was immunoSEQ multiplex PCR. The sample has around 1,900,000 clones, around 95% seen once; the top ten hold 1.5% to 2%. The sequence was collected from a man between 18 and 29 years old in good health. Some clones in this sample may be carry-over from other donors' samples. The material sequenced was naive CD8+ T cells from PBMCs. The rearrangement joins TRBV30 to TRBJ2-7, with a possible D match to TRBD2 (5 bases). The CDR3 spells CAWSVLDGAYEQYF. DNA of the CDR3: TGTGCCTGGAGTGTTCTTGACGGGGCCTACGAGCAGTACTTC.